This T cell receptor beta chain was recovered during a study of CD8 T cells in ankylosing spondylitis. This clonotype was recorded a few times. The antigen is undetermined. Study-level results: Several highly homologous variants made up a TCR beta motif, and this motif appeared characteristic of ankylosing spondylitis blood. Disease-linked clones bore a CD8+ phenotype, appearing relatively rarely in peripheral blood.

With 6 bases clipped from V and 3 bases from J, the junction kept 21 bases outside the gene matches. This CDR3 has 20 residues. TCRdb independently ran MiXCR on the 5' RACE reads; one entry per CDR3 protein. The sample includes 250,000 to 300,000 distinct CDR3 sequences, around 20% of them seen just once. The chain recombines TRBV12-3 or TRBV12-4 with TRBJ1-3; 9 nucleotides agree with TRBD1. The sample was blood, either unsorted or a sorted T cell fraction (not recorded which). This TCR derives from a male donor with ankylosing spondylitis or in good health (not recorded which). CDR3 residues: CASRRSYWGQGGIGGNTIYF. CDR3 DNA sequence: TGTGCCAGCAGGCGGTCCTACTGGGGACAGGGTGGTATAGGTGGAAACACCATATATTTT.